What follows is one T cell receptor beta chain and its context. Only in-frame clones appear in the TCRdb table, and some are missing; sequencing was by immunoSEQ multiplex PCR. Of some 390,000 clones in the sample, about 90% were seen once. The sample is drawn from a study of blood T cell repertoires in COVID-19. For the study at large: The analysed material was cDNA or gDNA that came from T cells, B-cell-depleted T cells, or PBMCs.

V was pared by 3 bases and J by 3 bases, with 18 bases between. The CDR3 is 17 residues long. CDR1 is ENHRY and CDR2 is SYGVKD in the germline V gene. Input material: PBMCs or T cells enriched from blood (not recorded which). The TCR was taken from a woman under 40 who had recovered from COVID-19. The V gene is TRBV10-3, the J gene TRBJ1-5; TRBD1 is a possible D gene (5 bases). CDR3 loop: CAISDSGVGTLNQPQHF. The DNA for the CDR3 is TGTGCCATCAGTGATTCGGGGGTCGGGACGCTCAATCAGCCCCAGCATTTT.